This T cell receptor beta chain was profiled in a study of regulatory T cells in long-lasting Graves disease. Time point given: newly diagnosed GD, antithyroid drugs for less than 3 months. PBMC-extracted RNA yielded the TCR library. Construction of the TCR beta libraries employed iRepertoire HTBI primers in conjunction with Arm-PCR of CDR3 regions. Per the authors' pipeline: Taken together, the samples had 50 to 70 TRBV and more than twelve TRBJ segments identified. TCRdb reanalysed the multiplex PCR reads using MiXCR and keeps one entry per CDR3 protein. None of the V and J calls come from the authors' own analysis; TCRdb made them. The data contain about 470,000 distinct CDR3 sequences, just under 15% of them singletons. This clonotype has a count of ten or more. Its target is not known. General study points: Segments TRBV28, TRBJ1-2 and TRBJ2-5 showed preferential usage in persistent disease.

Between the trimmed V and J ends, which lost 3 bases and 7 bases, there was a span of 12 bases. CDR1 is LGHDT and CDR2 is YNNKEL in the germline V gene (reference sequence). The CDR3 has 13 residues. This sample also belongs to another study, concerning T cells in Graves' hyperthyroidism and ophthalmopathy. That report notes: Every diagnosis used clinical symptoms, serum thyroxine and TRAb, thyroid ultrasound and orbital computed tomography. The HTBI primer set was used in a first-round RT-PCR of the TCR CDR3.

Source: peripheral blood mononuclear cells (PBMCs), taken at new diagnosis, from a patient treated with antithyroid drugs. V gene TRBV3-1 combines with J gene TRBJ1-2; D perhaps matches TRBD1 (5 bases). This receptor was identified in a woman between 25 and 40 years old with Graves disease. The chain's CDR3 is CASSQPGGGGYTF. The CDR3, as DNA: TGTGCCAGCAGCCAGCCGGGGGGGGGTGGCTACACCTTC. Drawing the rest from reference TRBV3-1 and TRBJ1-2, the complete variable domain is DTAVSQTPKYLVTQMGNDKSIKCEQNLGHDTMYWYKQDSKKFLKIMFSYNNKELIINETVPNRFSPKSPDKAHLNLHINSLELGDSAVYFCASSQPGGGGYTFGSGTRLTVV.